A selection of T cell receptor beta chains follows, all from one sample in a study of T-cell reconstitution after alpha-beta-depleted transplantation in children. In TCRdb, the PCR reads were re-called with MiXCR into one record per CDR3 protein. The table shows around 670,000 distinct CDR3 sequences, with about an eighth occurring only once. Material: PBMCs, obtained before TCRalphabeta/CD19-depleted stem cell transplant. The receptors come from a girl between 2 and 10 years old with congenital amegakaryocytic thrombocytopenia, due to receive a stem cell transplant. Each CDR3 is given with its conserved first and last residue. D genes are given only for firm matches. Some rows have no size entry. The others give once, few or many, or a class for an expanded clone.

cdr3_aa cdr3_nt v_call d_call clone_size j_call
CACSSSPGLVGGELFF TGTGCCTGCAGCTCGTCTCCGGGACTAGTGGGCGGGGAGCTGTTTTTT TRBV7-2 TRBD2 - TRBJ2-2
CASSTTSGNHEQYF TGTGCCAGCAGTACGACTAGCGGGAACCACGAGCAGTACTTC TRBV12-3/TRBV12-4 TRBD2 few TRBJ2-7
CASSLGLANAGELFF TGCGCCAGCAGCTTGGGACTAGCTAACGCCGGGGAGCTGTTTTTT TRBV5-1 TRBD2 - TRBJ2-2
CAWSSRPGAEAFF TGTGCCTGGAGTTCCAGGCCCGGGGCTGAAGCTTTCTTT TRBV30 - - TRBJ1-1
CCAPGGGLGVSNQPQHF TGCTGCGCCCCGGGCGGGGGGCTTGGGGTAAGCAATCAGCCCCAGCATTTT TRBV20-1 - - TRBJ1-5
CASSSIGGFNQPQHF TGTGCCAGCAGCTCAATAGGCGGATTCAATCAGCCCCAGCATTTT TRBV7-9 - - TRBJ1-5
CSASARVNEQFF TGCAGTGCTAGCGCCAGGGTCAATGAGCAGTTCTTC TRBV20-1 - many TRBJ2-1
CASSPTGLVNTGELFF TGTGCCAGCTCACCTACGGGACTAGTAAACACCGGGGAGCTGTTTTTT TRBV18 TRBD2 few TRBJ2-2
CAWSEQSLANYGDTF TGTGCCTGGAGTGAACAGTCCTTAGCCAACTATGGCGACACCTTC TRBV30 - - TRBJ1-2
CASSLRFRSTDPERHSGANVLTF TGTGCCAGCAGTTTAAGGTTTCGGTCCACGGATCCCGAAAGGCACTCTGGGGCCAACGTCCTGACTTTC TRBV12-3/TRBV12-4 - - TRBJ2-6
CASSQGHLLAGGTQYF TGTGCCAGCAGCCAAGGGCACCTTTTAGCGGGGGGGACCCAGTACTTC TRBV3-1 TRBD2 - TRBJ2-5